This T cell receptor (beta chain) was documented in a study of shared clonotypes between healthy human individuals. Turning to the study itself: Two women and a few men aged 18 to 49 served as donors.

Only Caucasian adults living in Nashville, Tennessee served as donors. A split of CD4+ cells into CD45RA+ naive and CD45RA-negative memory subsets was performed. For this clone: As yet, its antigen is unknown.

TCRdb's copy holds only in-frame clones and misses some; the assay was immunoSEQ multiplex PCR. The repertoire holds 2.3 million or so clones, over 85% seen once, with roughly 0.36% in the top ten. J gave up 6 bases and V 7 bases, and 5 bases lay outside the gene matches. CDR3 size: 12 residues. CDR1 is MGHDK, CDR2 SYGVNS, per germline. Notes on the study in general: Genetic and exposure-history diversity was limited by the few donors.

The sequenced material came from naive CD4+ T cells from PBMCs. Indicated subset: CD45RA+ positively selected. This chain connects TRBV25-1 to TRBJ2-7; 8 bases align to TRBD1. The source of this sequence is a man between 18 and 35 years old in good health. Some clones in this sample may be carry-over from other donors' samples. CDR3 residues: CASMDGTGEQYF. The CDR3 nucleotides are TGTGCCAGCATGGACGGGACAGGCGAGCAGTACTTC.